This passage covers 22 T cell receptor beta chains from one sample sequenced in a study of T cell responses to AZD1222 COVID-19 vaccine. Clones were read by immunoSEQ multiplex PCR, and TCRdb kept only the in-frame ones, dropping some. The sample lists 130,000 or so clones; 80% to 95% were seen once. Here the sequenced sample was peripheral blood, taken on day 0 of MenACWY control vaccination. These receptors were collected from an adult in good health.

V usage is TRBV25-1 and J usage is TRBJ1-1; tentative D call: TRBD1 (5 bases). CDR3 length: 15 residues. CDR1 is MGHDK, CDR2 SYGVNS, per germline. V lost 1 base, J lost 1 base, and 10 bases lay in between. The CDR3 sequence: CASSEWKGTNTEAFF. CDR3 nucleotides: TGTGCCAGCAGTGAATGGAAAGGGACGAACACTGAAGCTTTCTTT.

The chain links TRBV2 to TRBJ1-4; D call uncertain. The germline gives CDR1 SNHLY, CDR2 FYNNEI. Between the trimmed V and J ends, which lost 4 bases and 7 bases, there was a span of 13 bases. The CDR3 extends over 14 amino acids. CDR3 loop: CASSGTANLEKLFF. The CDR3 nucleotides read TGTGCCAGCAGTGGGACCGCCAATCTTGAAAAACTGTTTTTT.

In its sample, this clone was seen a few times. The chain has TRBV18 and TRBJ1-5; D call uncertain. CDR3 length: 14 amino acids. Germline V gene lookup returns CDR1 KGHSH and CDR2 LQKENI. Trimming stripped 3 bases from V and 3 bases from J, with 9 bases between. The CDR3 sequence is CASSPSSPNQPQHF. The CDR3 DNA follows: TGTGCCAGCTCACCGAGCAGTCCCAATCAGCCCCAGCATTTT. Drawing the rest from reference TRBV18 and TRBJ1-5, the complete variable domain is NAGVMQNPRHLVRRRGQEARLRCSPMKGHSHVYWYRQLPEEGLKFMVYLQKENIIDESGMPKERFSAEFPKEGPSILRIQQVVRGDSAAYFCASSPSSPNQPQHFGDGTRLSIL.

The CDR3 DNA is TGTGCCATCATAGAGGAATTAGGACCAGGGAAGGGGTCTGGGGCCAACGTCCTGACTTTC. The encoded protein is CAIIEELGPGKGSGANVLTF. The V gene is TRBV10-3, the J gene TRBJ2-6, with D tentatively TRBD1 (5 bases). This CDR3 has 20 amino acids. The V and J ends lost 7 bases and 1 base respectively, with 26 bases between them. Germline V lookup: CDR1 ENHRY, CDR2 SYGVKD.

V gene TRBV3-1 (or the pseudogene TRBV3-2) combines with J gene TRBJ2-2, with 11 bases lining up with TRBD2. CDR1 and CDR2 (germline): LGHDT, YNNKEL (reference sequence). Losses at the gene ends were 4 bases for V and 4 bases for J; bases not matched to a gene: 8. The CDR3 consists of 17 residues. CDR3 DNA sequence: TGTGCCAGCAGCCGATTTAGCGGGGGGGCCGCCACCGGGGAGCTGTTTTTT. Amino acid sequence: CASSRFSGGAATGELFF.

J is TRBJ2-3 and V is TRBV13, with D maybe TRBD2 (5 bases). The germline V gene has CDR1 PRHDT and CDR2 FYEKMQ (reference sequence). The CDR3 totals 11 residues. V lost 4 bases to trimming and J lost 9 bases, with 8 bases between them. The CDR3 loop is CASSSRGTQYF. The CDR3 DNA reads TGTGCCAGCAGCTCACGCGGGACGCAGTATTTT.

The chain joins TRBV5-1 to TRBJ1-4; D gene ambiguous. The CDR3 consists of 14 residues. Trimming removed 5 bases at V and 3 bases at J, with 11 bases between. Germline V gene lookup returns CDR1 SGHRS and CDR2 YFSETQ. The CDR3 nucleotides are TGCGCCAGCAGTACGAGGTCCCCTAATGAAAAACTGTTTTTT. Its translation: CASSTRSPNEKLFF.

This chain uses TRBV23-1 with TRBJ1-3; weak D call: TRBD1 (6 bases). TRBV23-1 belongs to the ORF category, with a function that is uncertain. Trimming took off 0 bases at V and 0 bases at J, with 21 bases between the two ends. The CDR3 runs to 20 residues. CDR3 amino acids: CASSQSQSTGRGASGNTIYF. CDR3 bases: TGCGCCAGCAGTCAATCTCAGTCGACAGGTCGGGGGGCCTCTGGAAACACCATATATTTT.

The chain combines TRBV2 with TRBJ1-2; TRBD1 is a possible D gene (6 bases). From germline, CDR1 is SNHLY and CDR2 FYNNEI. V was clipped by 0 bases and J by 7 bases, with 15 bases between them. This CDR3 region has 15 residues. CDR3 amino acids: CASSEALTGRGGYTF. In DNA, the CDR3 is TGTGCCAGCAGTGAAGCGCTTACAGGGAGGGGTGGCTACACCTTC.

The chain carries TRBV9 and TRBJ1-2, with D perhaps TRBD1 (5 bases). The germline gives CDR1 SGDLS, CDR2 YYNGEE. CDR3 length: 13 amino acids. The ends were cut back, 2 bases at V and 4 bases at J, with 9 bases in the middle. CDR3 residues: CASSVGTRYGYTF. In nucleotides, the CDR3 is TGTGCCAGCAGCGTGGGGACCCGCTATGGCTACACCTTC.

This clone has just one count. This chain uses TRBV7-6 with TRBJ1-4; D gene unclear. This CDR3 contains 11 residues. Trimming removed 2 bases from V and 7 bases from J, with 2 bases in between. Germline V gene sequence: CDR1 SGHVS, CDR2 FNYEAQ. The DNA of the CDR3 is TGTGCCAGCAGCTTATCTGAAAAACTGTTTTTT. Amino acid sequence: CASSLSEKLFF.

The rearrangement uses TRBV4-3 and TRBJ2-1; 11 bases match TRBD2. The CDR3 is 16 amino acids. V trimming: 0 bases; J trimming: 9 bases; junction bases outside the gene matches: 7. CDR1 and CDR2 (germline): LGHNA, YSLEER. The CDR3 loop is CASSQDFSGGVTEQFF. Written as DNA, the CDR3 is TGCGCCAGCAGCCAAGATTTTAGCGGGGGGGTCACTGAGCAGTTCTTC.

This chain connects TRBV4-3 to TRBJ1-4; D is uncertain. The CDR3 spans 17 residues. Trimming stripped 0 bases from V and 0 bases from J, with 11 bases between. CDR1 is LGHNA, CDR2 YSLEER, per germline. The CDR3 bases are TGCGCCAGCAGCCAAGATCCCCGACCCGCAACTAATGAAAAACTGTTTTTT. Amino acid sequence: CASSQDPRPATNEKLFF.

CDR3 region: CATSDPGQGWTEAFF. The CDR3 DNA follows: TGTGCCACCAGTGATCCGGGACAGGGGTGGACTGAAGCTTTCTTT. The rearrangement links TRBV24-1 to TRBJ1-1; 10 bases match TRBD1. Per germline, CDR1 KGHDR and CDR2 SFDVKD. CDR3 length: 15 amino acids. The junction had 5 bases not matched to a gene; V was cut back by 3 bases and J by 5 bases.

This clone has only a few counts. The chain uses TRBV28 and TRBJ1-2; tentatively, D is TRBD1 (6 bases). The CDR3 spans 13 residues. Germline CDR1 is MDHEN and CDR2 is SYDVKM. The V and J ends lost 6 bases and 3 bases respectively, with 11 bases between them. CDR3 protein: CASRSGHYYGYTF. In DNA form, the CDR3 reads TGTGCCAGCAGATCGGGACACTACTATGGCTACACCTTC.

The chain carries TRBV19 and TRBJ1-5, with D unresolved. Deletions cut 8 bases from V and 4 bases from J, with 9 bases between. Germline V lookup: CDR1 LNHDA, CDR2 SQIVND (reference sequence). The CDR3 runs 12 residues. This CDR3 reads CASRVGNQPQHF. Written as DNA, the CDR3 is TGTGCCAGTCGAGTGGGGAATCAGCCCCAGCATTTT. The full variable domain, with the rest looked up from reference TRBV19 and TRBJ1-5, is DGGITQSPKYLFRKEGQNVTLSCEQNLNHDAMYWYRQDPGQGLRLIYYSQIVNDFQKGDIAEGYSVSREKKESFPLTVTSAQKNPTAFYLCASRVGNQPQHFGDGTRLSIL.

V usage is TRBV5-1 and J usage is TRBJ2-7; 9 bases fit TRBD1. The CDR3 is made up of 14 amino acids. Per the germline V gene, CDR1 is SGHRS and CDR2 is YFSETQ. V dropped 4 bases and J dropped 6; count of bases not matched to a gene: 8. The CDR3 sequence is CASSRQGDRVEQYF. CDR3 nucleotides: TGCGCCAGCAGCCGACAGGGGGATCGTGTCGAGCAGTACTTC.

The gene calls are TRBV2 and TRBJ2-5, with a tentative D call TRBD1 (6 bases). CDR3 length: 13 residues. V shed 7 bases and J shed 6 bases, with 15 bases lying between them. Germline assignment: CDR1 SNHLY and CDR2 FYNNEI. The CDR3 coding sequence is TGTGCCAGCACACTGGACAGCTCAAAGACCCAGTACTTC. It codes for CASTLDSSKTQYF.

This rearrangement joins TRBV6-5 to TRBJ2-5; D call uncertain. V shed 5 bases and J shed 0 bases, with 10 bases lying between them. Germline CDR1 MNHEY, CDR2 SVGAGI. The CDR3 is 14 amino acids. The CDR3 DNA follows: TGTGCCAGCAGTACCACAAGGAACCAAGAGACCCAGTACTTC. This encodes CASSTTRNQETQYF.

The chain couples TRBV28 to TRBJ2-7; D is tentatively TRBD1 or TRBD2 (6 bases each). Looked up from germline, CDR1 is MDHEN and CDR2 is SYDVKM. Trimming removed 2 bases from V and 3 bases from J, with 14 bases in between. The CDR3 spans 15 residues. In DNA form, the CDR3 reads TGTGCCAGCAGTTTAGCGGAGGGGGAGCGCTACGAGCAGTACTTC. It specifies CASSLAEGERYEQYF.

The J gene is TRBJ1-6, the V gene TRBV9, with D uncertain. This CDR3 is built from 14 residues. CDR1 is SGDLS and CDR2 is YYNGEE in the germline V gene. Trimming took off 0 bases at V and 5 bases at J, with 6 bases between the two ends. The CDR3 region is CASSVGTDNSPLHF. As DNA, the CDR3 is TGTGCCAGCAGCGTAGGGACGGATAATTCACCCCTCCACTTT.

The gene calls are TRBV4-1 and TRBJ1-5; D is undetermined. V was shortened by 0 bases and J by 0 bases, with 9 bases between the two germline ends. From germline, CDR1 is MGHRA and CDR2 YSYEKL. The CDR3 length is 16 residues. CDR3 DNA sequence: TGCGCCAGCAGCCAAGACGGACCTTATAGCAATCAGCCCCAGCATTTT. Translating it yields CASSQDGPYSNQPQHF.